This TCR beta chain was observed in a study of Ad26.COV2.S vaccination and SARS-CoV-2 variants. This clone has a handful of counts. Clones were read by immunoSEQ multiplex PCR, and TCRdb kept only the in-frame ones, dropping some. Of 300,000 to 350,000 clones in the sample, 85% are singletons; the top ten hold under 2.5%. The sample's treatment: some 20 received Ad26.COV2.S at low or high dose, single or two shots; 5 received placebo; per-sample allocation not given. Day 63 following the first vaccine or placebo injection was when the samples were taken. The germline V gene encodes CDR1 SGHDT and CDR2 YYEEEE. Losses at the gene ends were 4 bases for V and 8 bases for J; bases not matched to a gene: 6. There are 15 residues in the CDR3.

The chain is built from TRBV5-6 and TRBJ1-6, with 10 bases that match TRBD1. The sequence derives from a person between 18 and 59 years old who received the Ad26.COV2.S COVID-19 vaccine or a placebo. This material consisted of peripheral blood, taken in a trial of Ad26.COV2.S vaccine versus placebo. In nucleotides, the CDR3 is TGTGCCAGCAGCGGGACAGGGGACGGTGATTCACCCCTCCACTTT. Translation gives CASSGTGDGDSPLHF. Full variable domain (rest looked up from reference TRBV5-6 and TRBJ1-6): DAGVTQSPTHLIKTRGQQVTLRCSPKSGHDTVSWYQQALGQGPQFIFQYYEEEERQRGNFPDRFSGHQFPNYSSELNVNALLLGDSALYLCASSGTGDGDSPLHFGNGTRLTVT.